These 31 T cell receptor beta chains came from one sample sequenced in a study of shared clonotypes between healthy human individuals. The data were produced by immunoSEQ multiplex PCR, yet TCRdb's version contains in-frame clones alone and is incomplete. The table lists millions of clones, roughly 93% of them singletons, with 0.3% to 0.4% in the top ten. Sequences were obtained from naive CD4+ T cells from PBMCs. The subset here: CD45RA+ positively selected. These receptors were obtained from a man younger than 35 in good health. Some clones in this sample may be carry-over from other donors' samples.

The V and J genes are TRBV30 and TRBJ1-1; D ambiguous. Germline V lookup: CDR1 GTSNPN, CDR2 SVGIG (reference sequence). V was cut by 3 bases and J by 1 base, with 6 bases left in between. This CDR3 is 12 amino acids long. Here the CDR3 reads CAWRRENTEAFF. Written as DNA, the CDR3 is TGTGCCTGGAGGCGAGAGAACACTGAAGCTTTCTTT.

The chain combines TRBV5-8 with TRBJ1-1; D not resolved. CDR1 and CDR2 from the germline V gene are SGHTS and YDEGEE. Trimming stripped 3 bases from V and 11 bases from J, with 14 bases between. The length of the CDR3 is 12 residues. The CDR3 sequence is CASSSEYGGAFF. The CDR3 DNA is TGTGCCAGCAGCTCCGAATATGGAGGGGCTTTCTTT. Filled out from reference TRBV5-8 and TRBJ1-1, the complete variable domain reads EAGVTQSPTHLIKTRGQQATLRCSPISGHTSVYWYQQALGLGLQFLLWYDEGEERNRGNFPPRFSGRQFPNYSSELNVNALELEDSALYLCASSSEYGGAFFGQGTRLTVV.

The rearrangement links TRBV30 to TRBJ2-5; perhaps D is TRBD1 or TRBD2 (5 bases each). The V gene's germline CDR1 is GTSNPN and CDR2 SVGIG (reference sequence). V lost 1 base and J lost 5, with 17 bases in between. This CDR3 spans 15 amino acids. CDR3 residues: CAWSGLGEGSETQYF. In DNA, the CDR3 is TGTGCCTGGAGTGGCCTAGGTGAGGGGTCGGAGACCCAGTACTTC.

CDR3 bases: TGTGCCAGCAGCCGGACTAGCGGGAGCACCCATGAGCAGTTCTTC. It specifies CASSRTSGSTHEQFF. The rearrangement uses TRBV7-3 and TRBJ2-1; 13 bases match TRBD2. The V segment lost 5 bases and the J segment 8 bases; nucleotides outside the gene matches: 6. The CDR3 has 15 amino acids. Germline V gene lookup returns CDR1 SGHTA and CDR2 FQGTGA.

This chain connects TRBV25-1 to TRBJ2-3, with 11 bases lining up with TRBD2. V trimming: 7 bases; J trimming: 3 bases; junction bases outside the gene matches: 12. This CDR3 is built from 17 residues. CDR1 and CDR2 from the germline V gene are MGHDK and SYGVNS. CDR3 nucleotide sequence: TGTGCCAGCACAGTGCTAGCGGGAGGAGGTGGGACAGATACGCAGTATTTT. Translation gives CASTVLAGGGGTDTQYF.

The chain uses TRBV21-1 and TRBJ1-2. TRBV21-1 is assigned pseudogene status. CDR3 size: 13 residues. The DNA of the CDR3 is TGTGCCAGCAGCAAAGCCGAATTCTATGGCTACACCTTC. It codes for CASSKAEFYGYTF.

CDR3 coding DNA: TGTGCCTGGAGTGTACGAGGGTCACCCCTCCACTTT. It encodes CAWSVRGSPLHF. The rearrangement links TRBV30 to TRBJ1-6, with D unclear. Germline CDR1 is GTSNPN and CDR2 is SVGIG (reference sequence). Trimming shortened V by 0 bases and J by 10 bases, and 7 bases separated the two germline ends. This CDR3 region has 12 residues.

V gene TRBV4-1 combines with J gene TRBJ2-1; tentative D call: TRBD1 (5 bases). The V gene's germline CDR1 is MGHRA and CDR2 YSYEKL. Trimming left V 1 base short and J 6 bases short, with 16 bases between. The CDR3 runs 16 residues. The CDR3 spells CASSQGYERQSNEQFF. The CDR3 DNA reads as TGCGCCAGCAGCCAAGGTTACGAGCGACAGTCCAATGAGCAGTTCTTC.

The chain combines TRBV7-2 with TRBJ1-2; 7 bases are shared with TRBD1. Germline CDR1 SGHTA, CDR2 FQGNSA. V lost 3 bases and J lost 8; bases outside the gene matches: 15. This CDR3 comprises 16 residues. The CDR3 reads CASSFVGAGQATGYTF. CDR3 sequence (DNA): TGTGCCAGCAGCTTTGTAGGCGCCGGACAGGCAACCGGCTACACCTTC.

V usage is TRBV28 and J usage is TRBJ2-5, with D perhaps given as TRBD1 or TRBD2 (6 bases each). The CDR3 runs 14 residues. Germline V lookup: CDR1 MDHEN, CDR2 SYDVKM. V shed 8 bases and J shed 5 bases, with 18 bases lying between them. CDR3 region: CASRPDGGGETQYF. CDR3 sequence (DNA): TGTGCCAGCCGGCCGGACGGGGGCGGGGAGACCCAGTACTTC.

The V call is TRBV5-4, the J call TRBJ1-2; the match to TRBD1 covers 8 bases. Germline CDR1 SGHNT, CDR2 YYREEE (reference sequence). The V and J ends lost 3 bases and 8 bases, in that order; junction bases with no gene match: 12. The CDR3 spans 15 residues. As DNA, the CDR3 is TGTGCCAGCAGCTCAGTGACAGGGGTGGGGATAGGCTACACCTTC. Protein product: CASSSVTGVGIGYTF.

The J gene is TRBJ1-1, the V gene TRBV28; a possible D gene is TRBD1 (6 bases). This CDR3 has 15 residues. Germline V gene lookup returns CDR1 MDHEN and CDR2 SYDVKM. Trimming stripped 5 bases from V and 1 base from J, with 14 bases between. CDR3 sequence reads: CASSRGGLPNTEAFF. The CDR3 DNA is TGTGCCAGCAGTAGGGGGGGGCTTCCGAACACTGAAGCTTTCTTT.

The V call is TRBV7-9, the J call TRBJ2-5, with TRBD2 as a possible D gene (6 bases). Germline V gene data show CDR1 as SEHNR and CDR2 as FQNEAQ (reference sequence). The CDR3 runs 13 residues. Trimming took 4 bases from V and 3 from J, leaving 9 bases between them. This chain's CDR3 is CASSYWGEETQYF. The CDR3 region has the DNA TGTGCCAGCAGCTACTGGGGGGAAGAGACCCAGTACTTC.

The chain is built from TRBV5-1 and TRBJ1-1; no definite D call. V lost 0 bases to trimming and J lost 5 bases, with 23 bases between them. This CDR3 contains 18 residues. CDR1 is SGHRS and CDR2 is YFSETQ in the germline V gene. In nucleotides, the CDR3 is TGCGCCAGCAGCTTGGCGAACGGAGTCCCCCCGGGGTGGACTGAAGCTTTCTTT. Its translation is CASSLANGVPPGWTEAFF.

This chain links TRBV11-3 with TRBJ2-1, with 14 bases matching TRBD2. This CDR3 has 15 amino acids. Germline-derived CDR1 and CDR2 are SGHNT and YENEEA. The V gene end was trimmed by 7 bases and the J gene end by 9 bases; junction bases not matched to a gene: 8. CDR3 coding DNA: TGTGCCAGCACCCTGGGACTAGCGGGAGTCGGTGAGCAGTTCTTC. This translates into CASTLGLAGVGEQFF. The whole variable domain, remainder taken from reference TRBV11-3 and TRBJ2-1, is EAGVVQSPRYKIIEKKQPVAFWCNPISGHNTLYWYLQNLGQGPELLIRYENEEAVDDSQLPKDRFSAERLKGVDSTLKIQPAELGDSAVYLCASTLGLAGVGEQFFGPGTRLTVL.

The V call is TRBV10-3, the J call TRBJ1-3; no firm D call. This CDR3 has 15 residues. V was clipped by 3 bases and J by 4 bases, with 13 bases between them. Germline V gene data show CDR1 as ENHRY and CDR2 as SYGVKD. The CDR3 reads CAISDPGQSGNTIYF. DNA of the CDR3: TGTGCCATCAGTGATCCGGGTCAGTCCGGAAACACCATATATTTT.

DNA for the CDR3: TGCGCCAGCAGATCGCAGGCCACCTTAGCCACAGATACGCAGTATTTT. Protein: CASRSQATLATDTQYF. This chain links TRBV5-1 with TRBJ2-3, with no clear D. Germline assignment: CDR1 SGHRS and CDR2 YFSETQ. Trimming shortened V by 5 bases and J by 2 bases, and 18 bases separated the two germline ends. This CDR3 comprises 16 residues.

The rearrangement links TRBV6-5 to TRBJ2-7, with D possibly matching TRBD2 (5 bases). Germline V CDR1 and CDR2: MNHEY, SVGAGI. The CDR3 runs 14 residues. Trimming took off 4 bases at V and 7 bases at J, with 17 bases between the two ends. DNA of the CDR3: TGTGCCAGCAGTTCCCGCCAGCGGAGCTTGGAGCAGTACTTC. Translated: CASSSRQRSLEQYF.

This sequence joins TRBV7-9 and TRBJ2-7, with TRBD2 identical over 7 bases. CDR1 and CDR2 (germline): SEHNR, FQNEAQ (reference sequence). V lost 10 bases to trimming and J lost 0 bases; unmatched junction nucleotides: 15. The CDR3 loop spans 16 amino acids. CDR3 residues: CATYSASGRFSYEQYF. CDR3 DNA sequence: TGTGCCACCTACTCGGCTAGCGGTCGCTTCTCCTACGAGCAGTACTTC. Variable domain in full (rest from reference TRBV7-9 and TRBJ2-7): DTGVSQNPRHKITKRGQNVTFRCDPISEHNRLYWYRQTLGQGPEFLTYFQNEAQLEKSRLLSDRFSAERPKGSFSTLEIQRTEQGDSAMYLCATYSASGRFSYEQYFGPGTRLTVT.

The rearrangement uses TRBV11-3 and TRBJ2-1; TRBD1 aligns across 10 bases. CDR1 SGHNT and CDR2 YENEEA come from the germline V gene. The V segment lost 4 bases and the J segment 5 bases; nucleotides outside the gene matches: 2. The CDR3 is 14 residues long. CDR3 loop: CASSSGQGNNEQFF. For the CDR3, the DNA is TGTGCCAGCAGCTCGGGACAGGGGAACAATGAGCAGTTCTTC.

Only a few counts were recorded for this clone. V is TRBV28 and J is TRBJ1-5, with D possibly being TRBD1 (5 bases). The germline CDR1 and CDR2 sequences are MDHEN and SYDVKM. The CDR3 runs to 13 residues. V was trimmed by 5 bases and J by 6 bases, leaving 11 bases between them. CDR3 residues: CASSLTGFQPQHF. CDR3 DNA sequence: TGTGCCAGCAGTCTTACAGGATTTCAGCCCCAGCATTTT.

The chain has TRBV5-1 and TRBJ2-2; D is ambiguous. Germline CDR1 reads SGHRS; CDR2 reads YFSETQ. V lost 4 bases and J lost 6, with 10 bases in between. The CDR3 sequence is 13 residues long. CDR3 protein: CASSRDFSGELFF. The CDR3, as DNA: TGCGCCAGCAGCCGTGACTTCTCCGGGGAGCTGTTTTTT.

The chain carries TRBV7-8 and TRBJ1-1; D possibly corresponds to TRBD1 (6 bases). The CDR3 consists of 15 residues. Trimming cost V 7 bases and J 4 bases, with 19 bases left between them. Germline V gene sequence: CDR1 SGHVS, CDR2 FQNEAQ. The CDR3 DNA reads TGTGCCAGCACCTTTCTGGGCGGGGGGCGCACTGAAGCTTTCTTT. As protein: CASTFLGGGRTEAFF.

The chain combines TRBV11-2 with TRBJ2-7; possible D gene TRBD2, 5 bases. Germline V CDR1 and CDR2: SGHAT, FQNNGV. The length of the CDR3 is 14 residues. Deletions cut 3 bases from V and 0 bases from J, with 9 bases between. CDR3 DNA: TGTGCCAGCAGCTTTCGCGGGCACTCCTACGAGCAGTACTTC. Its translation is CASSFRGHSYEQYF.

The chain combines TRBV7-9 with TRBJ2-2; 9 nucleotides agree with TRBD2. CDR1 is SEHNR, CDR2 FQNEAQ, per germline (reference sequence). The CDR3 runs to 19 residues. Trimming cost V 1 base and J 2 bases; bases outside gene matches: 11. CDR3 residues: CASSLGGRGLARNTGELFF. The CDR3 coding sequence is TGTGCCAGCAGCTTAGGGGGACGGGGACTAGCAAGAAACACCGGGGAGCTGTTTTTT.

The V gene is TRBV7-2, the J gene TRBJ2-5; no clear D gene. This CDR3 comprises 13 residues. Germline lookup yields CDR1 SGHTA and CDR2 FQGNSA. V lost 5 bases to trimming and J lost 4 bases, with 11 bases between them. CDR3 protein: CASSGIPAETQYF. DNA for the CDR3: TGTGCCAGCAGCGGAATCCCAGCAGAGACCCAGTACTTC.

The V and J genes are TRBV13 and TRBJ2-1, with 8 positions matching TRBD1. Looked up from germline, CDR1 is PRHDT and CDR2 is FYEKMQ (reference sequence). Losses at the gene ends were 4 bases for V and 4 bases for J; bases not matched to a gene: 6. This CDR3 is built from 15 residues. The CDR3 nucleotides are TGTGCCAGCAGCTATAGGACAGGGCAGTACAATGAGCAGTTCTTC. This sequence encodes CASSYRTGQYNEQFF.

The rearrangement uses TRBV6-8 and TRBJ2-6; 7 bases match TRBD1. The CDR3 is 19 residues long. Germline V CDR1 and CDR2: MNHGY, SAAAGT. The J segment lost 0 bases and the V segment lost 6 bases, leaving 14 bases of the junction unmatched. As DNA, the CDR3 is TGTGCCAGCAGCATCCCCCGGGACAGTATTCACTCTGGGGCCAACGTCCTGACTTTC. It encodes CASSIPRDSIHSGANVLTF.

This chain links TRBV19 with TRBJ1-2; maybe TRBD1 (5 bases). There are 15 residues in the CDR3. V lost 0 bases to trimming and J lost 4 bases, with 12 bases between them. From germline, CDR1 is LNHDA and CDR2 SQIVND (reference sequence). Here the CDR3 DNA reads TGTGCCAGTAGTATAGAAAGGGGTCTGGTCTATGGCTACACCTTC. It yields the protein CASSIERGLVYGYTF. The whole variable domain, remainder taken from reference TRBV19 and TRBJ1-2, is DGGITQSPKYLFRKEGQNVTLSCEQNLNHDAMYWYRQDPGQGLRLIYYSQIVNDFQKGDIAEGYSVSREKKESFPLTVTSAQKNPTAFYLCASSIERGLVYGYTFGSGTRLTVV.

The CDR3 region has the DNA TGCGCCAGCAGCTCGACAGGGGGCAGCCGCCAAGAGACCCAGTACTTC. It yields the protein CASSSTGGSRQETQYF. The chain couples TRBV5-1 to TRBJ2-5; 10 nucleotides match TRBD1. After removal of 3 bases from V and 1 base from J, the junction contained 6 bases not matched to a gene. This CDR3 contains 16 residues. The germline CDR1 and CDR2 sequences are SGHRS and YFSETQ.

The V call is TRBV29-1, the J call TRBJ1-2; 8 positions agree with TRBD1. Per the germline V gene, CDR1 is SQVTM and CDR2 is ANQGSEA. V was clipped by 7 bases and J by 4 bases; unmatched bases: 5. The length of the CDR3 is 12 residues. The CDR3: CSARTGLYGYTF. CDR3 coding DNA: TGCAGCGCTAGGACAGGGCTCTATGGCTACACCTTC.